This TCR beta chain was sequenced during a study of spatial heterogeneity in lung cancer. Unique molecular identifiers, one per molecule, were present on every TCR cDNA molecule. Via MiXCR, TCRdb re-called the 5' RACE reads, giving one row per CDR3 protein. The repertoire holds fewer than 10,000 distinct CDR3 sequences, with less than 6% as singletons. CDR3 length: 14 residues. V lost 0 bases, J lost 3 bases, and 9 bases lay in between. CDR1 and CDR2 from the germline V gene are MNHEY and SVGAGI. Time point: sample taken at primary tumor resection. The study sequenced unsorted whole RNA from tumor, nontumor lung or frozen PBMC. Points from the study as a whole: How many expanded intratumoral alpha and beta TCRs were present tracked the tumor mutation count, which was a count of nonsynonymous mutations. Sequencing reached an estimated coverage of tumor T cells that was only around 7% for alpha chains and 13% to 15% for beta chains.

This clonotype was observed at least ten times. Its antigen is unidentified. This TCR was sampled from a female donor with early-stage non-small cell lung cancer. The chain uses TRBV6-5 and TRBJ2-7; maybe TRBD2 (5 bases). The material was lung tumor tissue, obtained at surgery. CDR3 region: CASSYSGGLYEQYF. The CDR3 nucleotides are TGTGCCAGCAGTTACTCCGGAGGCCTCTACGAGCAGTACTTC.